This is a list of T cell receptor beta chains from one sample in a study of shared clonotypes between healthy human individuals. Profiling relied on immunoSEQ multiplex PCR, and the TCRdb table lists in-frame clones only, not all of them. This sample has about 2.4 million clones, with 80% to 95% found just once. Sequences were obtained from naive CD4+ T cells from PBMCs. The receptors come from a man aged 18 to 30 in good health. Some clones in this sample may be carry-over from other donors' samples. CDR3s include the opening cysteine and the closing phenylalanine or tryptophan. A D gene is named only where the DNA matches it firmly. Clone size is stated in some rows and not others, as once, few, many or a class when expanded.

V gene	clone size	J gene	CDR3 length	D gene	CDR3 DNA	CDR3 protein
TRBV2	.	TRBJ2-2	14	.	TGTGCCAGCAACAGGGCAGCGAACACCGGGGAGCTGTTTTTT	CASNRAANTGELFF
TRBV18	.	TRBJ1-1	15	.	TGTGCCAGCTCACCAACTAGCGGCCGCGACACTGAAGCTTTCTTT	CASSPTSGRDTEAFF
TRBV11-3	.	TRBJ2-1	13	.	TGTGCCAGCAGCTTAGGGGCGGCAGGTGAGCAGTTCTTC	CASSLGAAGEQFF
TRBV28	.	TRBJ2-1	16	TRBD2	TGTGCCAGCAGATTTACTACCGGGACTACCTACAATGAGCAGTTCTTC	CASRFTTGTTYNEQFF
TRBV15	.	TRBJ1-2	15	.	TGTGCCACCAGCAGAGAATCACAGGTTTGGGATGGCTACACCTTC	CATSRESQVWDGYTF
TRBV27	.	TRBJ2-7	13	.	TGTGCCAGCAGTTTGGGTCTAGCTGACGAGCAGTACTTC	CASSLGLADEQYF
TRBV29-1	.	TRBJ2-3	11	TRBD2	TGCAGCCAGGAGGTAGCGGGTACGCAGTATTTT	CSQEVAGTQYF
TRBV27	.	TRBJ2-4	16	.	TGTGCCAGCAGTTTATCGGGGCAGCGGGCCAAAAACATTCAGTACTTC	CASSLSGQRAKNIQYF
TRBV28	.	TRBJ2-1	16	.	TGTGCCAGCAGATCCCGAGAAGCGGGCCACTACAATGAGCAGTTCTTC	CASRSREAGHYNEQFF
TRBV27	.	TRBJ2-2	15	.	TGTGCCAGCAGGCTTTTTGGGGGCCGGACCGGGGAGCTGTTTTTT	CASRLFGGRTGELFF
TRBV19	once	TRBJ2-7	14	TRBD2	TGTGCCAGTAGTCTCGGGACTATTCGAGGCGAGCAGTACTTC	CASSLGTIRGEQYF
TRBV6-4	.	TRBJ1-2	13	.	TGTGCCAGCAGTGAAGGACCGTCCTATGGCTACACCTTC	CASSEGPSYGYTF
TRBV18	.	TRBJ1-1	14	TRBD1	TGTGCCAGCTCACCACTTTCAGGGGGACAGTCAGCTTTCTTT	CASSPLSGGQSAFF
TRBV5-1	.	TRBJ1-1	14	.	TGCGCCAGCAGCTTGGGTAGCTCGAACACTGAAGCTTTCTTT	CASSLGSSNTEAFF
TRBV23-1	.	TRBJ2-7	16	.	TGCGCCAGCAACACCCCAGGGGGGGGGAGCTCCTACGAGCAGTACTTC	CASNTPGGGSSYEQYF
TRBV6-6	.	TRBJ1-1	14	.	TGTGCCAGCAGTTCCCAGGGTTGGGGCACTGAAGCTTTCTTT	CASSSQGWGTEAFF
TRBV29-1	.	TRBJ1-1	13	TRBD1	TGCAGCGTTGATCCGGGACAGGGTACTGAAGCTTTCTTT	CSVDPGQGTEAFF
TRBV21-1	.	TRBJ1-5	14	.	TGTGCCAGCAGCAAGGTGACAGTTCATCAGCCCCAGCATTTT	CASSKVTVHQPQHF
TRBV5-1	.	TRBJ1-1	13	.	TGCGCCAGCAGCTTGGTGGGGGAGGCTGAAGCTTTCTTT	CASSLVGEAEAFF
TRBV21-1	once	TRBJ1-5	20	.	TGTGCCAGCAGCAAAGTGGGAAGGACAGGGGAATCCCTAAACAATCAGCCCCAGCATTTT	CASSKVGRTGESLNNQPQHF
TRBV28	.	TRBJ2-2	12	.	TGTGCCAGCGGCGAGCGTGGCGGGGAGCTGTTTTTT	CASGERGGELFF
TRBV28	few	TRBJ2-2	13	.	TGTGCCAGCAGACCGCTTGGCACCGGGGAGCTGTTTTTT	CASRPLGTGELFF
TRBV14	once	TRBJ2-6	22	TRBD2	TGTGCCAGCAGCCAAGATATGACCGTGGGTAGACTAGCGGTCTCTGGGGCCAACGTCCTGACTTTC	CASSQDMTVGRLAVSGANVLTF
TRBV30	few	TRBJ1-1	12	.	TGTGCCTGGAGCCTCATGAACACTGAAGCTTTCTTT	CAWSLMNTEAFF
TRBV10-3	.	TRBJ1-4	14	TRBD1	TGTGCCATCGCCGTCGGGACAGGGGATGAAAAACTGTTTTTT	CAIAVGTGDEKLFF
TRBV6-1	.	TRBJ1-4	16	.	TGTGCCAGCAGTGGAACCGGGACCCACGAGGGGGAAAAACTGTTTTTT	CASSGTGTHEGEKLFF
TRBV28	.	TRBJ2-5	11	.	TGTGCCAGCACCTTCCGGGGGACCCAGTACTTC	CASTFRGTQYF
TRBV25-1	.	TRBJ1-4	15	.	TGTGCCAGCAGTGACCCCAGGGGTGCTAATGAAAAACTGTTTTTT	CASSDPRGANEKLFF
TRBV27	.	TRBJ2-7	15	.	TGTGCCAGCAGTTTATTGGCAGGAGCCCCCTACGAGCAGTACTTC	CASSLLAGAPYEQYF
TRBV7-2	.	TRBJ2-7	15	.	TGTGCCAGCAGCTTAGCGTACGGGGGCTCCTACGAGCAGTACTTC	CASSLAYGGSYEQYF
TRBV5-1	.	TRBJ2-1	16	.	TGCGCCAGCAGCCTAAACCGACAAGGACCTGACAATGAGCAGTTCTTC	CASSLNRQGPDNEQFF
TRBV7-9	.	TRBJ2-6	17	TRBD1	TGTGCCAGCAGCACGGACAGGGGGCAGGGTGGGGCCAACGTCCTGACTTTC	CASSTDRGQGGANVLTF
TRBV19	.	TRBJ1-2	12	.	TGTGCCAGTAGAGGGGGAAACTATGGCTACACCTTC	CASRGGNYGYTF
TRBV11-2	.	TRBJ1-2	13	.	TGTGCCAGCAGCTCGCAGGACCGAGATGGCTACACCTTC	CASSSQDRDGYTF
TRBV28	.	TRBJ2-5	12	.	TGTGCCAGCAGTCCCCCTTGGGAGACCCAGTACTTC	CASSPPWETQYF
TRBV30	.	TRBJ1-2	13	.	TGTGCCTGGAGTGTACGGTCCGGGGTGGGCTACACCTTC	CAWSVRSGVGYTF
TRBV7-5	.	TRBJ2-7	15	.	TGTGTCAGAAGCAAACCGACAGGGGGCTGGAACGAGCAGTACTTC	CVRSKPTGGWNEQYF
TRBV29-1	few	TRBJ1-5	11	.	TGCAGCGTCTTCCAGGGTATGGCCCAGCATTTT	CSVFQGMAQHF
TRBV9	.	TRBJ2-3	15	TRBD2	TGTGCCAGCAGCTCAGGACGCCGGGGGGCAGATACGCAGTATTTT	CASSSGRRGADTQYF
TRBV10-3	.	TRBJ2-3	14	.	TGTGCCCTGGGTGAGAGCGGAAGCACAGATACGCAGTATTTT	CALGESGSTDTQYF
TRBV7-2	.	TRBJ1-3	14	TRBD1	TGTGCCAGCAGCTTGGACAGGGGTGGAAACACCATATATTTT	CASSLDRGGNTIYF
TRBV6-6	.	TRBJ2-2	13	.	TGTGCCAGCAGTTACTCGGGTACCGGGGAGCTGTTTTTT	CASSYSGTGELFF
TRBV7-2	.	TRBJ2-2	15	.	TGTGCCAGCAGCTTGTGGGTAGCGAACACCGGGGAGCTGTTTTTT	CASSLWVANTGELFF
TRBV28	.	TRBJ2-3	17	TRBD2	TGTGCCAGCAGCCTCGGACTAGCGGGTGTGGGCACAGATACGCAGTATTTT	CASSLGLAGVGTDTQYF
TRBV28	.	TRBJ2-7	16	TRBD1	TGTGCCAGCAGCGGAACGGGACAGGGTATCGTCTACGAGCAGTACTTC	CASSGTGQGIVYEQYF
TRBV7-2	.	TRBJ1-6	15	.	TGTGCCAGCAGCAACGACGCCCCCAGGACCTCACCCCTCCACTTT	CASSNDAPRTSPLHF